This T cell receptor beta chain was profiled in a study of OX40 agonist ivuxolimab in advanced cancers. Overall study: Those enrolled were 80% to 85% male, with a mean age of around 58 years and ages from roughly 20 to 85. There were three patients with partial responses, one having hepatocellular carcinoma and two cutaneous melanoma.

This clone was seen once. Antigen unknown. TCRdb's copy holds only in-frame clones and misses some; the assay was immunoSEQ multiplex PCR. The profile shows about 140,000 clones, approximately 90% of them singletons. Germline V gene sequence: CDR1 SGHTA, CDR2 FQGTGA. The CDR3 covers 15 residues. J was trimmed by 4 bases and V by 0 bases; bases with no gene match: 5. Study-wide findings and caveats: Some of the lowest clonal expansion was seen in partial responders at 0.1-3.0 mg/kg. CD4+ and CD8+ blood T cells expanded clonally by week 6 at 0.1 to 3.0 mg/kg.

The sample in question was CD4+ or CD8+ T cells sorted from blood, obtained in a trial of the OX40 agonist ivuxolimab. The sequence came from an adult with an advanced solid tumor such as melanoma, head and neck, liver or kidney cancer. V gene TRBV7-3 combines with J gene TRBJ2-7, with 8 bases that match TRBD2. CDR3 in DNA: TGTGCCAGCAGCTTAACGGCGGGAGGTGGGTACGAGCAGTACTTC. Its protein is CASSLTAGGGYEQYF. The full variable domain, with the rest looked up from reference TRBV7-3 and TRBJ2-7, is GAGVSQTPSNKVTEKGKYVELRCDPISGHTALYWYRQSLGQGPEFLIYFQGTGAADDSGLPNDRFFAVRPEGSVSTLKIQRTERGDSAVYLCASSLTAGGGYEQYFGPGTRLTVT.